This record looks at one T cell receptor beta chain sequence and its context. The sample comes from a study of PD-1 blockade in classical Hodgkin lymphoma. The CDR3 has 15 residues. Germline V lookup: CDR1 LNHNV, CDR2 YYDKDF (reference sequence). V dropped 6 bases and J dropped 0; count of bases not matched to a gene: 1. Some clones are missing from TCRdb's copy, which holds only in-frame ones; the method was immunoSEQ multiplex PCR. The sample records 45,000 to 55,000 clones, about two thirds being singletons. With no exception, relapse followed autologous stem cell transplantation in all patients, and brentuximab vedotin exposure varied.

The sample consisted of peripheral blood mononuclear cells (PBMCs), taken before the second cycle of nivolumab. The sequence was obtained from a human donor with classical Hodgkin lymphoma. The chain has TRBV15 and TRBJ1-3; 11 positions match TRBD1. The CDR3 DNA follows: TGTGCCACCAGGGACAGGGGGCTCTCTGGAAACACCATATATTTT. It specifies CATRDRGLSGNTIYF.